This T cell receptor (beta chain) was documented in a study of PD-1 blockade in mismatch repair-deficient tumors. Described time point: approximately ten-day in vitro stimulation with candidate neoantigen peptide 7. TCR sequencing covered three patients who responded to pembrolizumab. Each of roughly seven ELISpot-reactive candidate peptides was used for roughly nine-day stimulation. Some clones are missing from TCRdb's copy, which holds only in-frame ones; the method was immunoSEQ multiplex PCR. Of 7,000 to 9,000 clones in the sample, approximately 89% were seen once. Comment on this clone: The antigen remains unidentified.

The ends lost 5 bases at V and 7 bases at J; junction bases unmatched: 7. CDR3 size: 14 residues. CDR1 and CDR2 from the germline V gene are LNHDA and SQIVND (reference sequence). This clonotype originated in an adult with mismatch repair-deficient cancer. The specimen was cells cultured in vitro, collected from a patient treated with pembrolizumab. The V and J genes are TRBV19 and TRBJ1-2; TRBD1 matches at 10 bases. CDR3 amino acids: CASSGTGDSSGYTF. In nucleotides, the CDR3 is TGTGCCAGTAGTGGGACAGGGGATTCGTCTGGCTACACCTTC.